This T cell receptor (beta chain) derives from a study of cytomegalovirus exposure and HLA in healthy donors. Study-level findings and limits: Cytomegalovirus status was reportedly diagnosed by the classifier with high sensitivity and specificity. As a later analysis revealed, most CMV-associated TCR beta chains appeared HLA-restricted. Later work associated 16,951 TCR beta sequences with HLA alleles at 0.05 false discovery rate.

Comment on this clone: The antigen is unknown.

V shed 4 bases and J shed 0 bases, with 12 bases lying between them. CDR1 and CDR2 (germline): MNHEY, SVGAGI. This CDR3 has 15 residues. The PCR used 60 Vbeta and 13 Jbeta primers. The method was immunoSEQ multiplex PCR; TCRdb's version includes in-frame clones alone and lacks a portion of them. This sample's clone table lists under 90,000 clones. Sequencing was done on a sample of PBMCs. This clonotype was obtained from a female donor in good health and CMV-seropositive. The V call is TRBV6-5, the J call TRBJ1-1, with D hard to call. The CDR3 reads CASSSQVDLNTEAFF. In DNA form, the CDR3 reads TGTGCCAGCAGTTCTCAAGTGGACTTGAACACTGAAGCTTTCTTT.